This T cell receptor (beta chain) was captured by sequencing in a study of CD8+CD57+ T cells in acquired aplastic anemia. Study context: The mean DNA yield obtained from sorted CD4+ and CD8+ cells came to 3 to 3.5 ug. Regarding the study as a whole: A set of 25 to 35 CD8+ CDR3 sequences was shared between patients and controls, and these sequences appeared highly expressed in patients. With respect to CD8+ Simpson's diversity, patients and controls did not differ significantly.

TCR beta VDJ and CDR3 were profiled, and genomic DNA was the template. TCRdb fed the reads into MiXCR, producing one record per CDR3 protein. The sample includes 200,000 to 250,000 distinct CDR3 sequences, more than 55% of them seen just once. Between the trimmed V and J ends, which lost 5 bases and 11 bases, there was a span of 18 bases. The CDR3 consists of 13 residues. Germline CDR1 is SGHVT and CDR2 is SQSDAQ. Flow cytometry had shown expanded CD8+CD57+ cells in the patients chosen for sequencing. None of the patients had been given any therapy when their blood was sampled. Concerning this clonotype itself: What it recognizes is unknown.

Sequencing was carried out using sorted CD4+, CD8+, or CD8+CD57+ T cells (not recorded which) from PBMCs. The TCR sequence derives from a human donor with aplastic anemia. V usage is TRBV7-4 and J usage is TRBJ2-5; D gene uncertain. CDR3 in amino acids: CASSQAGRSQQYF. The CDR3 DNA sequence: TGTGCCAGCAGCCAAGCTGGACGGTCCCAGCAGTACTTC.